The rows below give T cell receptor beta chains drawn from one sample of a study of blood T cell repertoires in COVID-19. Sequenced by immunoSEQ multiplex PCR; TCRdb stores in-frame clones only, minus some. Of 250,000 to 350,000 clones in the sample, about 91% were seen once. Specimen: PBMCs or T cells enriched from blood (not recorded which). These receptors all stem from a young woman who had recovered from COVID-19. Both conserved end residues are part of each CDR3. Fields, in order: J gene, D gene, clone size, V gene, CDR3 DNA, CDR3 protein. D genes are given only for firm matches. Some rows have no size entry. The others give once, few or many, or a class for an expanded clone.

TRBJ2-5,-,-,TRBV11-2,TGTGCCAGCACCTCTTCGGGAATTGGGGAGACCCAGTACTTC,CASTSSGIGETQYF
TRBJ1-3,TRBD1,once,TRBV10-3,TGTGCCATCAGGAATACACAGGGGGGCTCTGGAAACACCATATATTTT,CAIRNTQGGSGNTIYF
TRBJ1-2,-,-,TRBV11-2,TGTGCCAGCACTCCCGGGGGGAAGGGTGGCTACACCTTC,CASTPGGKGGYTF
TRBJ2-2,TRBD2,-,TRBV20-1,TGCAGTGCTAGTACTCGGACTAGCGGGAGCCCTACCGGGGAGCTGTTTTTT,CSASTRTSGSPTGELFF
TRBJ2-7,TRBD2,once,TRBV27,TGTGCCAGCAGTTTAATACTAGCGGGAGGACCCTACGAGCAGTACTTC,CASSLILAGGPYEQYF
TRBJ1-2,-,once,TRBV10-1,TGCGCCAGCGGGGAGACGGCTATTAACTATGGCTACACCTTC,CASGETAINYGYTF
TRBJ2-1,-,-,TRBV6-2/TRBV6-3,TGTGCCAGCAGTTACTCATCACTAGAGGTTGAGCAGTTCTTC,CASSYSSLEVEQFF
TRBJ1-1,-,-,TRBV7-3,TGTGCCAGCAGCTTATCACGGGATACGGGTGAAGCTTTCTTT,CASSLSRDTGEAFF
TRBJ2-3,TRBD1,once,TRBV5-1,TGCGCCAGCAGCTTCACAGGGGGCTTAACAGATACGCAGTATTTT,CASSFTGGLTDTQYF
TRBJ1-6,-,-,TRBV6-1,TGTGCCAGCAGTGAAGGAGCTTCACCCCTCCACTTT,CASSEGASPLHF
TRBJ1-1,-,-,TRBV5-1,TGCGCCAGCACCGAACAGACAGCGAACACTGAAGCTTTCTTT,CASTEQTANTEAFF
TRBJ2-7,-,-,TRBV12-3/TRBV12-4,TGTGCCAGCAGTCCCCCAGGGGAGCACGAGCAGTACTTC,CASSPPGEHEQYF
TRBJ1-4,-,-,TRBV5-1,TGCGCCAGCAGACCAGGGCCCACTAATGAAAAACTGTTTTTT,CASRPGPTNEKLFF
TRBJ1-1,-,once,TRBV27,TGTGCCAGCTTTACACCGACACACGCAATGAACACTGAAGCTTTCTTT,CASFTPTHAMNTEAFF
TRBJ2-4,TRBD2,-,TRBV3-1/TRBV3-2,TGTGCCAGCAGCCAAGGGACTAGCGGGGTCTCAAACATTCAGTACTTC,CASSQGTSGVSNIQYF
TRBJ2-6,-,-,TRBV4-3,TGCGCCAGCAGCCAAGATTATTCCGGGGGGCAAACCTCTGGGGCCAACGTCCTGACTTTC,CASSQDYSGGQTSGANVLTF
TRBJ1-1,-,-,TRBV7-2,TGTGCCAGCAGCTCCGGCGTGGTGGAACAGGGAAGCGAGGCTTTCTTT,CASSSGVVEQGSEAFF
TRBJ2-2,TRBD2,-,TRBV11-3,TGTGCCAGCAGCGGGAGGGTAGCCGGGGAGCTGTTTTTT,CASSGRVAGELFF
TRBJ1-2,-,-,TRBV7-3,TGTGCCAGCAGCCGGTCAGGGGAGGGGAACTATGGCTACACCTTC,CASSRSGEGNYGYTF
TRBJ2-5,TRBD2,few,TRBV5-6,TGTGCCAGCACAGCGGGAGGTTGGAGCCAAGAGACCCAGTACTTC,CASTAGGWSQETQYF
TRBJ1-2,-,once,TRBV6-2/TRBV6-3,TGTGCCAGCAGTTACCACGTTATGCGGGGGGCCACCTATGGCTACACCTTC,CASSYHVMRGATYGYTF
TRBJ2-2,TRBD1,once,TRBV3-1/TRBV3-2,TGTGCCAGCAGCCAAGAACAGGGGGGCGGCACCGGGGAGCTGTTTTTT,CASSQEQGGGTGELFF